The rows below give T cell receptor beta chains drawn from one sample of a study of T cell responses to AZD1222 COVID-19 vaccine. Sequencing was performed with immunoSEQ multiplex PCR; in TCRdb, only in-frame clones are kept and a portion is missing. The sample yields some 140,000 clones, more than 85% seen once. Source: peripheral blood, taken on day 0 of AZD1222 vaccination. These receptors came from an adult in good health. Both conserved end residues are part of each CDR3. D genes are given only for firm matches. Not all rows give a size; the values are once, few, many and, for expanded clones, a class.

v_gene,j_gene,abundance,d_gene,CDR3aa,CDR3nt
TRBV7-3,TRBJ2-3,NA,TRBD2,CASSSPNAGRGREDTQYF,TGTGCCAGCAGCTCCCCGAACGCCGGACGAGGGAGGGAAGATACGCAGTATTTT
TRBV7-2,TRBJ2-7,NA,TRBD2,CASSLVAGPYEQYF,TGTGCCAGCAGCTTAGTAGCGGGCCCCTACGAGCAGTACTTC
TRBV28,TRBJ2-1,NA,TRBD1,CASSSPGQGWSYNEQFF,TGTGCCAGCAGTTCCCCGGGACAGGGATGGTCCTACAATGAGCAGTTCTTC
TRBV28,TRBJ1-5,NA,TRBD1,CASSPRTGPYLRPQHF,TGTGCCAGCAGTCCCCGGACAGGTCCTTATTTGCGGCCCCAGCATTTT
TRBV27,TRBJ2-7,NA,NA,CASSQGREQYF,TGTGCCAGCAGTCAAGGACGTGAGCAGTACTTC
TRBV10-3,TRBJ1-3,NA,NA,CAIRGQGNTIYF,TGTGCCATCAGAGGACAGGGAAACACCATATATTTT
TRBV10-3,TRBJ1-4,NA,NA,CAIRAGTADEKLFF,TGTGCCATCAGGGCCGGGACGGCCGATGAAAAACTGTTTTTT
TRBV27,TRBJ2-3,NA,NA,CASIEGQYF,TGTGCCAGCATCGAAGGGCAGTATTTT
TRBV25-1,TRBJ2-6,NA,NA,CASSEFRSGANVLTF,TGTGCCAGCAGTGAATTCCGGTCTGGGGCCAACGTCCTGACTTTC
TRBV3-1/TRBV3-2,TRBJ2-5,NA,NA,CASSQAVMGSETQYF,TGTGCCAGCAGCCAAGCAGTGATGGGTAGCGAGACCCAGTACTTC
TRBV14,TRBJ2-7,NA,NA,CASSQDLKYEQYF,TGTGCCAGCAGCCAAGATCTCAAATACGAGCAGTACTTC
TRBV4-1,TRBJ2-1,NA,NA,CASNSANSYNEQFF,TGCGCCAGCAATAGCGCCAACTCCTACAATGAGCAGTTCTTC
TRBV12-3/TRBV12-4,TRBJ1-6,NA,NA,CASSYDSPSPLHF,TGTGCCAGCAGCTACGACAGCCCTTCACCCCTCCACTTT
TRBV19,TRBJ1-5,once,NA,CASSTRGRGSQPQHF,TGTGCCAGTAGTACCCGGGGGAGGGGGAGCCAGCCCCAGCATTTT
TRBV7-8,TRBJ2-3,once,TRBD2,CASSLDLSVSGVTDTQYF,TGTGCCAGCAGCTTAGATCTCTCTGTTAGCGGGGTCACAGATACGCAGTATTTT
TRBV9,TRBJ2-1,NA,TRBD1,CASSSGTVHNEQFF,TGTGCCAGCAGCTCTGGGACAGTCCACAATGAGCAGTTCTTC
TRBV27,TRBJ2-7,NA,TRBD2,CASTPLERSGGYEQYF,TGTGCCAGCACCCCTCTGGAGCGGAGCGGGGGCTACGAGCAGTACTTC
TRBV9,TRBJ2-5,NA,NA,CASSVLAGETQYF,TGTGCCAGCAGCGTACTAGCCGGAGAGACCCAGTACTTC
TRBV13,TRBJ1-2,NA,TRBD1,CASRRTGGHGYTF,TGTGCCAGCAGACGGACAGGGGGCCATGGCTACACCTTC
TRBV15,TRBJ1-5,NA,NA,CATSRAGQPQHF,TGTGCCACCAGCAGAGCAGGTCAGCCCCAGCATTTT
TRBV9,TRBJ1-5,NA,NA,CASSPWGGQQPQHF,TGTGCCAGCAGCCCCTGGGGGGGCCAACAGCCCCAGCATTTT
TRBV19,TRBJ1-3,NA,NA,CASSMLPGAGDRAFGNTIYF,TGTGCCAGTAGTATGCTCCCTGGGGCCGGCGATCGGGCTTTCGGAAACACCATATATTTT
TRBV5-1,TRBJ1-2,NA,NA,CASSLGGTANYGYTF,TGCGCCAGCAGCTTGGGCGGCACAGCTAACTATGGCTACACCTTC
TRBV19,TRBJ1-4,NA,NA,CASSQYGTTNEKLFF,TGTGCCAGTAGTCAATACGGGACAACTAATGAAAAACTGTTTTTT
TRBV3-1/TRBV3-2,TRBJ1-2,NA,NA,CASSYRLGGYTF,TGTGCCAGCAGCTATCGACTAGGCGGCTACACCTTC